A selection of T cell receptor beta chains follows, all from one sample in a study of Ad26.COV2.S vaccination and SARS-CoV-2 variants. Using immunoSEQ multiplex PCR, the repertoire was profiled, and TCRdb retains in-frame clones only, with some absent. The data show about 350,000 clones, with roughly 90% seen just once and approximately 5% held by the top ten. This sample comprised peripheral blood, obtained in a trial of Ad26.COV2.S vaccine versus placebo. These receptor sequences come from a person aged 18-60 years who received the Ad26.COV2.S COVID-19 vaccine or a placebo. The CDR3 runs from the conserved cysteine through the conserved F or W. D genes are given only for firm matches. Clone size is stated in some rows and not others, as once, few, many or a class when expanded.

>TRBJ2-1|TRBD2|TRBV6-2/TRBV6-3|-
CASSLLDRGGRASYNEQFF
TGTGCCAGCAGTCTACTTGACCGGGGGGGCCGGGCCTCCTACAATGAGCAGTTCTTC
>TRBJ1-2|-|TRBV2|-
CASVRGPTYGYTF
TGTGCCAGCGTGAGAGGCCCTACCTATGGCTACACCTTC
>TRBJ2-7|-|TRBV19|few
CASSMTFTGYEQYF
TGTGCCAGTAGTATGACCTTTACGGGGTACGAGCAGTACTTC
>TRBJ2-7|-|TRBV6-5|-
CASSYGGSTYEQYF
TGTGCCAGCAGTTACGGGGGAAGCACCTACGAGCAGTACTTC
>TRBJ2-6|-|TRBV9|-
CASSVGGSGANVLTF
TGTGCCAGCAGCGTAGGAGGCTCTGGGGCCAACGTCCTGACTTTC
>TRBJ2-3|TRBD2|TRBV5-1|-
CASSLGVAGNTDTQYF
TGCGCCAGCAGCTTGGGGGTAGCGGGGAACACAGATACGCAGTATTTT
>TRBJ2-5|-|TRBV5-4|-
CASSLGLYQETQYF
TGTGCCAGCAGCTTGGGGCTATACCAAGAGACCCAGTACTTC
>TRBJ2-5|-|TRBV7-2|-
CASSLGNQETQYF
TGTGCCAGCAGCTTGGGGAACCAAGAGACCCAGTACTTC
>TRBJ1-2|TRBD1|TRBV10-1|once
CASSKDRPAKGYTF
TGCGCCAGCAGCAAGGACAGGCCGGCTAAAGGCTACACCTTC
>TRBJ2-7|-|TRBV6-5|-
CASSPLESVSYEQYF
TGTGCCAGCAGTCCCCTGGAAAGCGTCTCCTACGAGCAGTACTTC
>TRBJ2-7|TRBD2|TRBV5-1|-
CASSSIGLALNEQYF
TGCGCCAGCAGCTCCATCGGACTAGCTCTCAACGAGCAGTACTTC
>TRBJ2-1|-|TRBV9|-
CASSALYNEQFF
TGTGCCAGCAGCGCGCTGTACAATGAGCAGTTCTTC